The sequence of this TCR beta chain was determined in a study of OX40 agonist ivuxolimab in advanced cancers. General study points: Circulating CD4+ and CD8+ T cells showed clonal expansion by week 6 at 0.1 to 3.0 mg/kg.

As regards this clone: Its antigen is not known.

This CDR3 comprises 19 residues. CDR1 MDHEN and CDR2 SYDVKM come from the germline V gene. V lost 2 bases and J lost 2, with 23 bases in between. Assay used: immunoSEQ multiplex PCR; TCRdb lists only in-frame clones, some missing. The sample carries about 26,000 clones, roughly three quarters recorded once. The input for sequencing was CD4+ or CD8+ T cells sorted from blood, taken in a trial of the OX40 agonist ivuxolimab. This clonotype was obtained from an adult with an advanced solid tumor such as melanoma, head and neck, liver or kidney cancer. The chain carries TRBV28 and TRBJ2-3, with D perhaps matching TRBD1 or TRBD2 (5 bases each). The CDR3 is CASSLMVSRGPTTTDTQYF. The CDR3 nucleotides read TGTGCCAGCAGTTTAATGGTTAGCCGGGGCCCTACCACCACAGATACGCAGTATTTT. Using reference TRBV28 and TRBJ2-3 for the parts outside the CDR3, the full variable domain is DVKVTQSSRYLVKRTGEKVFLECVQDMDHENMFWYRQDPGLGLRLIYFSYDVKMKEKGDIPEGYSVSREKKERFSLILESASTNQTSMYLCASSLMVSRGPTTTDTQYFGPGTRLTVL.